The table lists the clone carrying this T cell receptor beta chain with a few counts. The antigen is not known. The CDR3 is 14 residues long. The V and J ends lost 5 bases and 4 bases respectively, with 12 bases between them. Germline CDR1 SGHTA, CDR2 FQGNSA. TCRdb ran MiXCR on the 5' RACE reads and lists one entry per CDR3 protein. The sample yields fewer than 250,000 distinct CDR3 sequences, about 11% seen once. The data derive from a study of T-cell memory formation after mild COVID-19. Study outcomes and limitations: Shrinking CD4+ clones were chiefly CM and EM; CD8+ ones were chiefly EMRA.

Source material: PBMCs or a T cell subset sorted from them (not recorded which). The clonotype was recovered from a man aged 18 to 30 who had mild COVID-19 (a few samples of this study predate the infection). Cell type and time point are not known. This chain joins TRBV7-2 and TRBJ1-5; the D is unclear. The CDR3 loop is CASSGLGINQPQHF. Here the CDR3 DNA reads TGTGCCAGCAGCGGCCTCGGGATAAATCAGCCCCAGCATTTT.